The T cell receptor (beta chain) under discussion was sequenced for a study of CD8+CD57+ T cells in acquired aplastic anemia. Looking at the study overall: The mean DNA yield obtained from sorted CD4+ and CD8+ cells came to about 3.2 ug.

The V and J ends lost 0 bases and 3 bases respectively, with 9 bases between them. Germline V CDR1 and CDR2: MNHNY, SVGAGI (reference sequence). CDR3 length: 14 residues. Study findings and constraints: The same twenty-nine CD8+ CDR3 sequences occurred in patients and in controls.

Genomic DNA constituted the template upon which TCR beta VDJ and CDR3 profiling was performed. TCRdb re-called the reads with MiXCR, one entry per CDR3 protein. The profile covers approximately 200,000 distinct CDR3 sequences, with roughly 50% appearing a single time and roughly 21% taken by the ten largest. Ten or more counts support this clonotype. Its antigen is not identified. All patients picked for sequencing had shown, by flow cytometry, an expansion of CD8+CD57+ cells. No therapy was given to patients before blood sampling. The J gene is TRBJ2-7, the V gene TRBV6-6; no firm D call. The material sequenced was sorted CD4+, CD8+, or CD8+CD57+ T cells (not recorded which) from PBMCs. The clonotype originates from a human donor with aplastic anemia. The CDR3 protein is CASSYSSPSYEQYF. The CDR3 DNA sequence: TGTGCCAGCAGTTACTCTTCCCCCAGCTACGAGCAGTACTTC.